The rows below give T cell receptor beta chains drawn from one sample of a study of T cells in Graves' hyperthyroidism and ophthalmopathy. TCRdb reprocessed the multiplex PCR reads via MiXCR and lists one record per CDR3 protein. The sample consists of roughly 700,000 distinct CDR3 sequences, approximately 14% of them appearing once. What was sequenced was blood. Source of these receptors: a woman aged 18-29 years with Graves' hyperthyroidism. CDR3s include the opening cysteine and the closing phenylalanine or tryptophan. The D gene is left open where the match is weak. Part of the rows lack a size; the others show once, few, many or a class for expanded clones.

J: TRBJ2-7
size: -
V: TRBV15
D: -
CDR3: CATSRGGGLNSYEQYF
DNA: TGTGCCACCAGCAGAGGTGGTGGGTTGAACTCCTACGAGCAGTACTTC

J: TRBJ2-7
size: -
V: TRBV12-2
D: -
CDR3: CASRSLGKAGLRYEQYF
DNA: TGTGCAAGTCGCTCCCTCGGGAAAGCGGGACTCCGCTACGAGCAGTACTTC

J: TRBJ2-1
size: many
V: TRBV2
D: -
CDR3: CASSGRARFSYDEQFF
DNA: TGTGCCAGCAGTGGGCGTGCAAGATTTTCCTACGATGAGCAGTTCTTC

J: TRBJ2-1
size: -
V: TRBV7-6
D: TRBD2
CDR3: CASSLRPTSGRINEQFF
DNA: TGTGCCAGCAGCTTAAGGCCGACTAGCGGGAGGATAAATGAGCAGTTCTTC

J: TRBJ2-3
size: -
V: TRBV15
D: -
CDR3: CATSRVNPFSPGGTDTQYF
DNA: TGTGCCACCAGCAGAGTTAACCCCTTTTCACCTGGGGGCACAGATACGCAGTATTTT

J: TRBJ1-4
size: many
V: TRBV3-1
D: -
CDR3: CASSQARGTNEEKLFF
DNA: TGTGCCAGCAGCCAAGCACGGGGCACGAACGAAGAAAAACTGTTTTTT

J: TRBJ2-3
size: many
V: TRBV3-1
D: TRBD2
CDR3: CASSQAKRGGTDTQYF
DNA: TGTGCCAGCAGCCAAGCTAAGCGGGGAGGCACAGATACGCAGTATTTT

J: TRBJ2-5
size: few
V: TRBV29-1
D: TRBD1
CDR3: CSVVGQGFWETQYF
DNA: TGCAGCGTTGTGGGACAGGGATTTTGGGAGACCCAGTACTTC

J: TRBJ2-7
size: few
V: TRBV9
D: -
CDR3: CASSASPKGGEQYF
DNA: TGTGCCAGCAGCGCAAGTCCCAAGGGGGGCGAGCAGTACTTC

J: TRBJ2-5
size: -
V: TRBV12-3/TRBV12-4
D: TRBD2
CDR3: CASTPGGTQYF
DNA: TGTGCCAGCACCCCGGGGGGGACCCAGTACTTC

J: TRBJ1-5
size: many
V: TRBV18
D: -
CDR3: CASSPDGQGRNQPQHF
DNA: TGTGCCAGCTCCCCGGACGGCCAGGGGCGCAATCAGCCCCAGCATTTT

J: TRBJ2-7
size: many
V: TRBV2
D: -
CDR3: CASSVIRVEQYF
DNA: TGTGCCAGCAGTGTTATCCGAGTCGAGCAGTACTTC

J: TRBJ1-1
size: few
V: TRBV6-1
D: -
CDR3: CASRRDKTEAFF
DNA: TGTGCCAGCAGACGGGACAAGACTGAAGCTTTCTTT

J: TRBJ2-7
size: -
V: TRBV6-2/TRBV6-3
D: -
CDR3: CASSYKISHTTHYEQYF
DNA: TGTGCCAGCAGTTACAAAATTAGCCACACAACCCACTACGAGCAGTACTTC

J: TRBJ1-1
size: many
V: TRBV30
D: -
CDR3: CAWQSQVNTEAFF
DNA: TGTGCCTGGCAGTCCCAGGTGAACACTGAAGCTTTCTTT

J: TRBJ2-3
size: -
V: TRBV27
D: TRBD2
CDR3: CASNAMGLAGGPIGDTQYF
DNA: TGTGCCAGCAACGCTATGGGACTAGCGGGAGGGCCGATAGGGGATACGCAGTATTTT

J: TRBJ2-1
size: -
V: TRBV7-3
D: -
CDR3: CASSLRSASRFYNEQFF
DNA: TGTGCCAGCAGCTTAAGATCTGCCTCTCGCTTCTACAATGAGCAGTTCTTC

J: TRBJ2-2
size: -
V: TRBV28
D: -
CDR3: CASSLQTASNTGELFF
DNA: TGTGCCAGCAGTTTACAAACAGCCTCGAACACCGGGGAGCTGTTTTTT

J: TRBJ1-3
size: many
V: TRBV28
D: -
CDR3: CASSLTGGGNTIYF
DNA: TGTGCCAGCAGTTTAACGGGGGGTGGAAACACCATATATTTT

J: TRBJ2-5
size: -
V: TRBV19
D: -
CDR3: CASSIAGVEETQYF
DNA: TGTGCCAGTAGTATAGCAGGGGTCGAAGAGACCCAGTACTTC

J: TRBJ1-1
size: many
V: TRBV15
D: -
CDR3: CATSRVTGMNTEAFF
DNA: TGTGCCACCAGCAGGGTAACAGGGATGAACACTGAAGCTTTCTTT

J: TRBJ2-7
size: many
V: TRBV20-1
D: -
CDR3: CSAATELWTQYF
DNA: TGCAGTGCTGCGACAGAGCTTTGGACGCAGTACTTC

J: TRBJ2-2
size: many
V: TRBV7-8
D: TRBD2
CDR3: CASIKTSGYTGELFF
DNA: TGTGCCAGCATCAAGACTAGCGGGTACACCGGGGAGCTGTTTTTT

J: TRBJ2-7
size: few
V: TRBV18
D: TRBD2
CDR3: CASSRQGAQGGPSYEQYF
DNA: TGTGCCAGCTCGCGTCAAGGAGCCCAGGGAGGGCCCTCCTACGAGCAGTACTTC

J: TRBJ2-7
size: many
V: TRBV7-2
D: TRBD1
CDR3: CASSLQGALSYEQYF
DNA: TGTGCCAGCAGCTTACAGGGGGCGCTTTCCTACGAGCAGTACTTC

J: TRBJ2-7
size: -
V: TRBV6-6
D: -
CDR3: CASSYSQVEQYF
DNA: TGTGCCAGCAGTTACTCGCAGGTAGAGCAGTACTTC

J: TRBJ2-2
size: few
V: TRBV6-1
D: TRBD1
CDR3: CASRRQGPVALANTGELFF
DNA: TGTGCCAGCAGAAGACAGGGGCCCGTTGCCCTGGCGAACACCGGGGAGCTGTTTTTT

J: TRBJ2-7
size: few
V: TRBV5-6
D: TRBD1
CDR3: CASSDAGTGGYEQYF
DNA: TGTGCCAGCAGCGACGCCGGGACAGGGGGCTACGAGCAGTACTTC

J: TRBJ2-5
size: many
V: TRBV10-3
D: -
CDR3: CAISESEVGETQYF
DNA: TGTGCCATCAGTGAGTCGGAGGTGGGGGAGACCCAGTACTTC

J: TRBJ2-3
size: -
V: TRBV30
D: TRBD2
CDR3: CAWSSPGLAGGFSADTQYF
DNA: TGTGCCTGGAGCTCCCCCGGGCTAGCGGGAGGTTTTAGCGCAGATACGCAGTATTTT

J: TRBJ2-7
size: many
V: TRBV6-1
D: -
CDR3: CASSYRGATYEQYF
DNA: TGTGCCAGCAGTTATCGGGGGGCAACATACGAGCAGTACTTC